These 8 T cell receptor beta chains came from one sample sequenced in a study of blood T cell repertoires in COVID-19. Profiling relied on immunoSEQ multiplex PCR, and the TCRdb table lists in-frame clones only, not all of them. The data hold about 220,000 clones, with roughly 89% observed a single time. What was sequenced was PBMCs or T cells enriched from blood (not recorded which). The receptors originated from a man aged 25 to 45 who had been exposed to COVID-19.

This chain links TRBV5-8 with TRBJ1-2; D may be TRBD1 (5 bases). CDR3 length: 12 amino acids. From germline, CDR1 is SGHTS and CDR2 YDEGEE. Trimming shortened V by 4 bases and J by 5 bases, and 9 bases separated the two germline ends. This CDR3 reads CASSRDRYGYTF. The CDR3 DNA follows: TGTGCCAGCAGCAGAGACAGATATGGCTACACCTTC.

This clone turned up a few times. The V and J genes are TRBV4-2 and TRBJ2-3; D is undetermined. CDR1 is LGHNA, CDR2 YNFKEQ, per germline. V was trimmed by 4 bases and J by 4 bases, leaving 15 bases between them. This CDR3 comprises 15 residues. CDR3 amino acids: CASSPGVGTADTQYF. The CDR3 nucleotides are TGTGCCAGCAGCCCCGGAGTAGGTACCGCAGATACGCAGTATTTT.

The chain carries TRBV6-5 and TRBJ2-2; 7 nucleotides agree with TRBD1. After removal of 6 bases from V and 5 bases from J, the junction contained 3 bases not matched to a gene. The CDR3 runs 13 residues. Germline CDR1 is MNHEY and CDR2 is SVGAGI. As DNA, the CDR3 is TGTGCCAGCAGGACAGGGTTAACCGGGGAGCTGTTTTTT. It specifies CASRTGLTGELFF.

This clone has only one observation. The chain uses TRBV9 and TRBJ1-2; the match to TRBD1 covers 8 bases. The V gene's germline CDR1 is SGDLS and CDR2 YYNGEE. This CDR3 is built from 15 residues. V trimming: 0 bases; J trimming: 6 bases; junction bases outside the gene matches: 7. CDR3 protein: CASSVAPGQGHGYTF. The CDR3 region has the DNA TGTGCCAGCAGCGTAGCTCCCGGACAGGGCCATGGCTACACCTTC.

This sequence joins TRBV5-4 and TRBJ2-3, with D maybe TRBD1 (6 bases). Germline CDR1 SGHNT, CDR2 YYREEE (reference sequence). This CDR3 is built from 17 residues. The germline V and J ends were trimmed by 4 bases and 5 bases, with 23 bases remaining between them. The CDR3 DNA sequence: TGTGCCAGCAGCCCCCTCTTAGGGGGTAATCAGGTAGATACGCAGTATTTT. Its protein is CASSPLLGGNQVDTQYF.

The rearrangement uses TRBV6-2 or TRBV6-3 and TRBJ1-2; D perhaps matches TRBD1 (6 bases). Germline CDR1 reads MNHEY; CDR2 reads SVGEGT. Trimming cost V 2 bases and J 7 bases, with 20 bases left between them. The CDR3 totals 16 residues. CDR3 coding DNA: TGTGCCAGCAGTTACGGGACGACCGGGACATGGGGTGGCTACACCTTC. Protein sequence: CASSYGTTGTWGGYTF.

The CDR3 region has the DNA TGCGCCAGCAGCTTGGGTGGGGGGGAGGCGAATTCACCCCTCCACTTT. This codes for CASSLGGGEANSPLHF. The rearrangement joins TRBV5-1 to TRBJ1-6, with D perhaps matching TRBD1 (5 bases). V was cut by 0 bases and J by 7 bases, with 14 bases left in between. CDR1 is SGHRS, CDR2 YFSETQ, per germline. There are 16 residues in the CDR3.

V is TRBV12-3 or TRBV12-4 and J is TRBJ1-2; 8 nucleotides align to TRBD1. This CDR3 spans 12 amino acids. The ends lost 4 bases at V and 8 bases at J; junction bases unmatched: 3. In DNA form, the CDR3 reads TGTGCCAGCAGTTCGACAGGGGCCGGCTACACCTTC. Its protein product is CASSSTGAGYTF.